The 23 T cell receptor beta chains in this list originate from one sample, sequenced in a study of Ad26.COV2.S vaccination and SARS-CoV-2 variants. Using immunoSEQ multiplex PCR, the repertoire was profiled, and TCRdb retains in-frame clones only, with some absent. This table holds more than 300,000 clones, around four fifths found once. Treatment meaning: roughly 18 received Ad26.COV2.S at low or high dose, single or two shots; about 5 received placebo; per-sample allocation not given. Day 63 following the first vaccine or placebo injection was when the samples were taken. The specimen was peripheral blood, collected in a trial of Ad26.COV2.S vaccine versus placebo. The receptors shown here come from a person aged 18-65 years who received the Ad26.COV2.S COVID-19 vaccine or a placebo.

V is TRBV6-6 and J is TRBJ1-3; D gene unclear. The CDR3 totals 12 residues. CDR1 MNHNY and CDR2 SVGAGI come from the germline V gene (reference sequence). Trimming shortened V by 6 bases and J by 4 bases, and 7 bases separated the two germline ends. CDR3 DNA: TGTGCCAGCAGCGGGGTGGGAAACACCATATATTTT. This sequence encodes CASSGVGNTIYF.

V usage is TRBV21-1 and J usage is TRBJ1-2; TRBD1 reflects the table's D call only, with no check against the DNA. TRBV21-1 is tagged as a pseudogene. The CDR3 sequence is 14 residues long. The CDR3 nucleotides read TGTGCCAGCAGCAAAGTGCGGACAGGGGGCTTTCTCACCTTC. Translating it yields CASSKVRTGGFLTF.

The V and J genes are TRBV5-5 and TRBJ2-1; the D is unclear. The CDR3 length is 13 residues. Germline V gives CDR1 SGHKS, CDR2 YYEKEE (reference sequence). Trimming removed 2 bases at V and 4 bases at J, with 7 bases between. CDR3 residues: CASSFMWYNEQFF. The CDR3 DNA sequence: TGTGCCAGCAGCTTCATGTGGTACAATGAGCAGTTCTTC.

This clone was found a few times. CDR3 in DNA: TGCGCCAGCAGTGAGGGTCCGGGGGAGCAGTTCTTC. The encoded protein is CASSEGPGEQFF. V usage is TRBV10-1 and J usage is TRBJ2-1, with D tentatively TRBD2 (5 bases). Germline lookup yields CDR1 WNHNN and CDR2 SYGVQD (reference sequence). CDR3 length: 12 residues. Trimming removed 2 bases from V and 10 bases from J, with 9 bases in between.

The CDR3 protein is CASRDRADTGELFF. The CDR3 DNA sequence: TGCGCCAGCAGAGACAGGGCAGACACCGGGGAGCTGTTTTTT. The chain links TRBV5-1 to TRBJ2-2; 7 bases agree with TRBD1. CDR1 is SGHRS and CDR2 is YFSETQ in the germline V gene. V dropped 5 bases and J dropped 3; count of bases not matched to a gene: 4. This CDR3 is built from 14 residues.

This clone was seen a handful of times. The V call is TRBV24-1, the J call TRBJ2-2; 7 positions agree with TRBD1. The CDR3 has 17 residues. J lost 2 bases, V lost 4 bases, and 9 bases had no gene match. CDR1 is KGHDR, CDR2 SFDVKD, per germline. The CDR3 protein is CATSDVIQGFNTGELFF. CDR3 sequence (DNA): TGTGCCACCAGTGACGTAATACAGGGGTTCAACACCGGGGAGCTGTTTTTT.

This sequence joins TRBV10-3 and TRBJ2-7, with 14 bases fitting TRBD2. Germline CDR1 is ENHRY and CDR2 is SYGVKD. Unmatched junction bases numbered 11, after V lost 4 bases and J lost 3 bases. The CDR3 totals 18 residues. This chain's CDR3 is CAISGSEGLAGGRYEQYF. Here the CDR3 DNA reads TGTGCCATCAGTGGTTCGGAAGGACTAGCGGGGGGCCGCTACGAGCAGTACTTC.

V usage is TRBV7-9 and J usage is TRBJ2-4; 8 nucleotides line up with TRBD2. The CDR3 is 16 amino acids. From germline, CDR1 is SEHNR and CDR2 FQNEAQ (reference sequence). Trimming took 5 bases from V and 2 from J; bases not matched to a gene: 8. The CDR3 DNA follows: TGTGCCAGCAGCGCCCCCAGCGGGGGCCCCAAAAACATTCAGTACTTC. It codes for CASSAPSGGPKNIQYF.

The chain couples TRBV7-8 to TRBJ2-3; TRBD1 or TRBD2 may be the D gene (6 bases each). V lost 8 bases, J lost 2 bases, and 17 bases lay in between. The CDR3 has 15 amino acids. The germline V gene encodes CDR1 SGHVS and CDR2 FQNEAQ. This CDR3 reads CASVAGDSNTDTQYF. The CDR3 coding sequence is TGTGCCAGCGTAGCAGGGGACTCTAACACAGATACGCAGTATTTT.

This clone showed up just a few times. The chain carries TRBV29-1 and TRBJ1-1; possible D gene TRBD1, 5 bases. V gave up 8 bases and J gave up 6 bases, with 16 bases separating them. This CDR3 is built from 12 residues. Per the germline V gene, CDR1 is SQVTM and CDR2 is ANQGSEA. The CDR3 spells CSSNLGGAEAFF. The CDR3 nucleotides are TGCAGCTCTAATTTGGGGGGGGCTGAAGCTTTCTTT.

Remarks on this clone: The same CDR3 arises from other DNA sequences in this sample as well. The rearrangement joins TRBV6-6 to TRBJ1-2; D ambiguous. Germline lookup yields CDR1 MNHNY and CDR2 SVGAGI (reference sequence). This CDR3 comprises 13 residues. V shed 4 bases and J shed 2 bases, with 8 bases lying between them. DNA of the CDR3: TGTGCCAGCAGTTCCACAGCGAACTATGGCTACACCTTC. Protein: CASSSTANYGYTF.

V and J are TRBV7-9 and TRBJ2-2, with no clear D. The V and J ends lost 5 bases and 9 bases respectively, with 13 bases between them. CDR3 length equals 13 residues. Germline-derived CDR1 and CDR2 are SEHNR and FQNEAQ (reference sequence). CDR3: CASSPSSRRELFF. The CDR3 DNA sequence: TGTGCCAGCAGCCCATCTTCCCGCCGGGAGCTGTTTTTT.

The rearrangement links TRBV19 to TRBJ1-2; D not certain. V dropped 7 bases and J dropped 4 bases, with 7 bases sitting between them. Germline-derived CDR1 and CDR2 are LNHDA and SQIVND (reference sequence). This CDR3 is 11 amino acids long. The CDR3 spells CASTGFYGYTF. The CDR3 nucleotides are TGTGCCAGTACCGGGTTCTATGGCTACACCTTC.

The V and J genes are TRBV6-5 and TRBJ1-1, with 7 nucleotides matching TRBD1. The V gene end was trimmed by 0 bases and the J gene end by 4 bases; junction bases not matched to a gene: 5. Germline-derived CDR1 and CDR2 are MNHEY and SVGAGI. The length of the CDR3 is 15 residues. CDR3 bases: TGTGCCAGCAGTTACTCGAAGACAGGGATCACTGAAGCTTTCTTT. It translates to CASSYSKTGITEAFF.

V gene TRBV6-1 combines with J gene TRBJ2-3; D is perhaps TRBD2 (6 bases). The CDR3 runs to 14 residues. The germline V gene encodes CDR1 MNHNS and CDR2 SASEGT. V lost 5 bases and J 2 bases, leaving 11 bases between the germline ends. This CDR3 reads CASSYLAATDTQYF. As DNA, the CDR3 is TGTGCCAGCAGTTATTTAGCGGCCACAGATACGCAGTATTTT.

The chain couples TRBV7-9 to TRBJ2-2; the D gene is possibly TRBD2 (5 bases). V was pared by 1 base and J by 0 bases, with 18 bases between. The CDR3 runs 19 residues. Per the germline V gene, CDR1 is SEHNR and CDR2 is FQNEAQ (reference sequence). CDR3 nucleotide sequence: TGTGCCAGCAGCTTAGAGGAGGTCGTGTACCCCCCGAACACCGGGGAGCTGTTTTTT. It yields the protein CASSLEEVVYPPNTGELFF.

V and J are TRBV28 and TRBJ1-2, with D perhaps TRBD1 (5 bases). V lost 4 bases and J lost 1, with 10 bases in between. The V gene's germline CDR1 is MDHEN and CDR2 SYDVKM. This CDR3 comprises 14 residues. This CDR3 reads CASSWGTSNYGYTF. CDR3 DNA sequence: TGTGCCAGCAGTTGGGGGACTAGTAACTATGGCTACACCTTC.

The gene calls are TRBV11-3 and TRBJ2-3, with D uncertain. CDR1 and CDR2 from the germline V gene are SGHNT and YENEEA. This CDR3 region has 17 residues. Trimming cost V 10 bases and J 1 base, with 24 bases left between them. The CDR3 DNA follows: TGTGCCACCTCTGAGGCGGTCCCCGGCTTCGGCACAGATACGCAGTATTTT. Translated, it gives CATSEAVPGFGTDTQYF. Complete variable domain (other parts from reference TRBV11-3 and TRBJ2-3): EAGVVQSPRYKIIEKKQPVAFWCNPISGHNTLYWYLQNLGQGPELLIRYENEEAVDDSQLPKDRFSAERLKGVDSTLKIQPAELGDSAVYLCATSEAVPGFGTDTQYFGPGTRLTVL.

The V and J genes are TRBV6-6 and TRBJ1-5; 11 positions match TRBD1. This CDR3 comprises 15 residues. The ends lost 6 bases at V and 1 base at J; junction bases unmatched: 2. Germline CDR1 and CDR2: MNHNY and SVGAGI (reference sequence). CDR3 amino acids: CASSRDRGSNQPQHF. The CDR3 region has the DNA TGTGCCAGCAGCCGGGACAGGGGGAGCAATCAGCCCCAGCATTTT.

The CDR3 DNA follows: TGTGCCAGCAGCTTACGGACTCCCTGGACCCAGCATTTT. This codes for CASSLRTPWTQHF. The V gene is TRBV5-8, the J gene TRBJ1-5, with D unclear. Trimming took off 2 bases at V and 11 bases at J, with 14 bases between the two ends. Per the germline V gene, CDR1 is SGHTS and CDR2 is YDEGEE. The CDR3 totals 13 residues.

This rearrangement joins TRBV13 to TRBJ2-3, with 8 positions matching TRBD1. J lost 3 bases, V lost 5 bases, and 7 bases had no gene match. The germline gives CDR1 PRHDT, CDR2 FYEKMQ (reference sequence). This CDR3 has 15 residues. CDR3 sequence (DNA): TGTGCCAGCAGCCCACGGACAGGGACAACAGATACGCAGTATTTT. It specifies CASSPRTGTTDTQYF.

The chain has TRBV2 and TRBJ1-6; D remains unclear. Germline CDR1 and CDR2: SNHLY and FYNNEI. The V and J ends lost 3 bases and 7 bases respectively, with 7 bases between them. This CDR3 is built from 13 residues. The CDR3 DNA reads TGTGCCAGCAGTGACACCTTAAATTCACCCCTCCACTTT. It specifies CASSDTLNSPLHF.

The gene calls are TRBV5-1 and TRBJ1-3, with 12 bases lining up with TRBD1. Per the germline V gene, CDR1 is SGHRS and CDR2 is YFSETQ. This CDR3 has 16 residues. V dropped 6 bases and J dropped 0; count of bases not matched to a gene: 4. CDR3 protein: CASKGTGGLSGNTIYF. The CDR3 DNA reads TGCGCCAGCAAGGGGACAGGGGGCCTCTCTGGAAACACCATATATTTT.